The sequence of this TCR beta chain was determined in a study of cytomegalovirus exposure and HLA in healthy donors. Study background: It was reported in a later analysis that the same platform had been used for the 90 to 150 validation repertoires as for the approximately 670 first-cohort repertoires.

Sequenced by immunoSEQ multiplex PCR; TCRdb stores in-frame clones only, minus some. The sample lists roughly 100,000 clones, roughly 94% occurring once. Separation from the roughly 700-subject first cohort characterized the roughly 120-subject validation cohort, to which the donors belonged. Germline V lookup: CDR1 LGHNA, CDR2 YSLEER. The CDR3 consists of 17 residues. V shed 3 bases and J shed 1 base, with 17 bases lying between them. The material sequenced was PBMCs. This TCR was sampled from a woman between 18 and 30 years old in good health and CMV-seronegative. V gene TRBV4-3 combines with J gene TRBJ2-3; TRBD2 is a possible D gene (7 bases). The CDR3 region has the DNA TGCGCCAGCAGCCAGGTCCCCGGCGGGGGCCGCACAGATACGCAGTATTTT. Encoded protein: CASSQVPGGGRTDTQYF.